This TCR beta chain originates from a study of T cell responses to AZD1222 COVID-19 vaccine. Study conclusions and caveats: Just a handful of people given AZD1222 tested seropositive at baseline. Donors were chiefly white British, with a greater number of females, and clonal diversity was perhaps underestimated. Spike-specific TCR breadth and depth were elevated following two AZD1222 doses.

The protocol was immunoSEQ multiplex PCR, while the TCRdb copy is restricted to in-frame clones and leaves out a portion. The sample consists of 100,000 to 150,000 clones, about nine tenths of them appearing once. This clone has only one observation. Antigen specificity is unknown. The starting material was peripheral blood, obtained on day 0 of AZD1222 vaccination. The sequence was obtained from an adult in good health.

Here the CDR3 DNA reads TGTGCCAGCAGTTTATCCGGATTAGGGCCTTCCTACGAGCAGTACTTC. It codes for CASSLSGLGPSYEQYF. The chain employs TRBV27 and TRBJ2-7; D is unresolved. The CDR3 is made up of 16 amino acids. Germline V gene data show CDR1 as MNHEY and CDR2 as SMNVEV (reference sequence). The V gene lost 0 bases and the J gene lost 1 base, with 13 bases spanning the gap.